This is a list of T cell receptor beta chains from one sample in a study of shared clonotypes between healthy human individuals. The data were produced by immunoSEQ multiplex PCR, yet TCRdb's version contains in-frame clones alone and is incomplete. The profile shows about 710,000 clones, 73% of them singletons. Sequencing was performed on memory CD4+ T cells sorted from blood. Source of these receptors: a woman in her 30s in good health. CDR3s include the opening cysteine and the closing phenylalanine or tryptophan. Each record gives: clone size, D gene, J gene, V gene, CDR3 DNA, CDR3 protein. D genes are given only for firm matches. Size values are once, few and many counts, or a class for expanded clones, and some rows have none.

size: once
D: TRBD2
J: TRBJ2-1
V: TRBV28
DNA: TGTGCCAGTGGACTAGCGGGAGCGAGCGGATACAATGAGCAGTTCTTC
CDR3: CASGLAGASGYNEQFF

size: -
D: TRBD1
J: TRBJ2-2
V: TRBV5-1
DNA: TGCGCCAGCAGCATAGGACAGGGATCAACCGGGGAGCTGTTTTTT
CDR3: CASSIGQGSTGELFF

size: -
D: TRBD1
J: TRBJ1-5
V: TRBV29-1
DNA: TGCAGCGCGAAGTTGGGACAGGGGAATCAGCCCCAGCATTTT
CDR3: CSAKLGQGNQPQHF

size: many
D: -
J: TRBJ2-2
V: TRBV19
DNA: TGTGCCAGTAAGGGAGTCGCGAGCACCGGGGAGCTGTTTTTT
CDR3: CASKGVASTGELFF

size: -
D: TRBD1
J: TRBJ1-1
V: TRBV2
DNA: TGTGCCAGCACTGTCACCTGGACAGGCACTGAAGCTTTCTTT
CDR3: CASTVTWTGTEAFF

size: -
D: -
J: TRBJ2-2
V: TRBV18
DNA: TGTGCCAGCTCACCACCGAGGCAGAACACCGGGGAGCTGTTTTTT
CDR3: CASSPPRQNTGELFF

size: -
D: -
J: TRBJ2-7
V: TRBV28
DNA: TGTGCCAGCAGCCGGGTCTTAACGGAGCAGTACTTC
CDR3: CASSRVLTEQYF

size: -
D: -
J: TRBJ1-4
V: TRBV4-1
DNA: TGCGCCAGCAGCCAAGACGGGGGTTCTGAAAAACTGTTTTTT
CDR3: CASSQDGGSEKLFF

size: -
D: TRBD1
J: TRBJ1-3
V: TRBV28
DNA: TGTGCCAGCAGCCTCAGGGGGACTGGAAACACCATATATTTT
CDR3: CASSLRGTGNTIYF

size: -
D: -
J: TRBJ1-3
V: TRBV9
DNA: TGTGCCAGCAGCGTAGAATCCTTCACCGGAAACACCATATATTTT
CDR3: CASSVESFTGNTIYF

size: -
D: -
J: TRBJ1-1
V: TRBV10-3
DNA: TGTGCCATCAGTGGGGACGCCTTCGAAAGTCAGACTGAAGCTTTCTTT
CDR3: CAISGDAFESQTEAFF

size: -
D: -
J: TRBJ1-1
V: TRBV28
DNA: TGTGCCACCCAGGTCCAGGGGCTTGCTGAAGCTTTCTTT
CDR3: CATQVQGLAEAFF

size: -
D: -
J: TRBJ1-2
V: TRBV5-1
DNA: TGCGCCAGCAGCTTGGCCGACTTTGGCTACACCTTC
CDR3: CASSLADFGYTF

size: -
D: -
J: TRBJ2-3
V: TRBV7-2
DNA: TGTGCCAGCAGCTCCGCCACCACAGATACGCAGTATTTT
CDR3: CASSSATTDTQYF

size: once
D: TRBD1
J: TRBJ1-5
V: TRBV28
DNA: TGTGCCAGCGCCCGGGACAGGTTCCGGGGCAATCAGCCCCAGCATTTT
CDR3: CASARDRFRGNQPQHF

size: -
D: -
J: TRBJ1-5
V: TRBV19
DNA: TGTGCCAGTAGTACAGGGGAAGGGGTCGTCAACCAGCCCCAGCATTTT
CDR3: CASSTGEGVVNQPQHF

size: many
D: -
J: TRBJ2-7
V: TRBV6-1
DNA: TGTGCCACTAACTTGGACTCCGGGTACTTC
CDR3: CATNLDSGYF

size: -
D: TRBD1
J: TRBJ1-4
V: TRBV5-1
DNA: TGCGCCAGCAGCAAGACAGGGCCTAATGAAAAACTGTTTTTT
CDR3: CASSKTGPNEKLFF

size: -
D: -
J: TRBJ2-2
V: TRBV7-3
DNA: TGTGCCAGCAGCTTAACGCGTTCAGGGACGGCCGGGGAGCTGTTTTTT
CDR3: CASSLTRSGTAGELFF

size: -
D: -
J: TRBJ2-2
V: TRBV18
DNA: TGTGCCAGCTCAGCCCAACAGGGTTCCGGGGAGCTGTTTTTT
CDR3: CASSAQQGSGELFF

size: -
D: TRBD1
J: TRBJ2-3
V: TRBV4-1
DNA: TGCGCCAGCAGCCAATCCGGGACAGACACAGATACGCAGTATTTT
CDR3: CASSQSGTDTDTQYF

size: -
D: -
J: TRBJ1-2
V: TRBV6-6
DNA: TGTGCCAGCAGTTACGAGGAAAATGGCTACACCTTC
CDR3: CASSYEENGYTF

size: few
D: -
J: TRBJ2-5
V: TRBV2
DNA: TGTGCCAGCAGTGGACGTGGGGGTGAGGAGACCCAGTACTTC
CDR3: CASSGRGGEETQYF

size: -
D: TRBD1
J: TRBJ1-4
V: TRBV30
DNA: TGTGCCTGGATGTCCAGACAGGGAACTAATGAAAAACTGTTTTTT
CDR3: CAWMSRQGTNEKLFF